One T cell receptor (beta chain) is described in this entry. Its antigen remains undetermined. No base-level quality is on record; no much larger clone is a single base apart. Libraries were prepared through the immunoSEQ multiplex PCR assay. Alongside multiparametric flow cytometry, deep sequencing of rearranged TCR beta loci was used to profile the T cell repertoires. The table comes from immuneACCESS by way of TCRdb, which keeps in-frame sequences with V and J called. Part of the clones is missing from these tables; in studies checked, under half for an unresolved V gene and the rest for unknown reasons. This sample holds around 64,000 clones; roughly 87% were observed only once. Roughly 13% of the sample is in the top ten clones. Trimming removed 0 bases from V and 4 bases from J; the gene matches leave 4 bases unexplained. The CDR1 and CDR2 encoded by the germline V gene (reference sequence) are LNHNV and YYDKDF. The CDR3 measures 15 amino acids from cysteine to phenylalanine. Here the CDR3 DNA is all that survives: 45 bases in frame from base 1.

The sample originates from a study of lymphopenia after photon versus proton radiotherapy (dated by TCRdb to between 2017 and 2020). Broadly, across the study: In patients with gastrointestinal tumors who developed high-grade lymphopenia, the study compared the immunological effects of photon radiation therapy with those of proton radiation therapy. The cohort comprised about 22 patients with gastrointestinal tumors who received either photon or proton therapy and then developed lymphopenia. The study aimed to characterize how the two radiation modalities differ in their impact on the immune system. The research as a whole found: Across the cohort, among patients who died, a greater drop in TCR diversity after the nadir was inversely correlated with overall survival time. Once the lymphocyte count had reached its nadir, the repertoires of photon-treated patients showed oligoclonal expansion, particularly of CD8+ Temra cells, and this expansion drove the decline in diversity. The authors looked at the survival association only in patients who died, and they framed better survival with proton therapy as a possibility rather than a demonstrated result. Proton-treated patients stayed relatively stable during treatment, while photon-treated patients lost naive T cells and TCR diversity and gained effector/memory populations.

Here the sequenced sample was peripheral blood, taken from a patient treated with proton-based radiotherapy. The rearranged chain carries TRBV15 and TRBJ1-2, with 8 central nucleotides matching TRBD1. This sequence originates from a man at least 80 years old with esophageal cancer. The DNA sequence is given as TGTGCCACCAGCAGAGATCAGGGGGCGGGCTATGGCTACACCTTC. Translated, it gives CATSRDQGAGYGYTF.